Below, one T cell receptor beta chain is given with its context. The antigen remains undetermined. Clones were read by immunoSEQ multiplex PCR, and TCRdb kept only the in-frame ones, dropping some. The sample consists of 90,000 to 100,000 clones, roughly nine tenths of them appearing once. The data stem from a study of OX40 agonist ivuxolimab in advanced cancers. Study background: Administration of intravenous ivuxolimab to patients occurred every 2 weeks at 0.01 to 10 mg/kg.

Study-wide findings and caveats: The authors also found low normalized T-cell clonal expansion in some nonresponders.

Trimming left V 0 bases short and J 7 bases short, with 18 bases between. This CDR3 has 16 residues. Germline-derived CDR1 and CDR2 are LGHNA and YNFKEQ. The genes are TRBV4-2 and TRBJ1-1, with a possible D match to TRBD1 (6 bases). The clonotype was recovered from an adult with an advanced solid tumor such as melanoma, head and neck, liver or kidney cancer. The source material was CD4+ or CD8+ T cells sorted from blood, sampled in a trial of the OX40 agonist ivuxolimab. The CDR3 region has the DNA TGTGCCAGCAGCCAAGATTTTCAGGGGAGTCTTGTTGAAGCTTTCTTT. This gives the protein CASSQDFQGSLVEAFF.